The rows below give T cell receptor beta chains drawn from one sample of a study of a mutant IDH1 vaccine in newly diagnosed glioma. For these receptors, no antigen is known. Here immunoSEQ multiplex PCR was the method, and the copy in TCRdb shows in-frame clones only, minus some. The sample has more than 55,000 clones; around four fifths are singletons. The sequencing here drew on PBMCs, taken from a glioma patient whose treatment included an IDH1 peptide vaccine. The receptors shown here come from a man aged 30 to 45 with glioma. The CDR3 runs from the conserved cysteine through the conserved F or W. The D gene is left open where the match is weak. Size is stated for part of the rows, as once, few or many counts, or as a class when the clone is expanded.

abundance: NA; j_gene: TRBJ2-2; d_gene: NA; v_gene: TRBV5-6; CDR3nt: TGTGCCAGCAGCTTGGGTGGGACCGGGGAGCTGTTTTTT; CDR3aa: CASSLGGTGELFF
abundance: NA; j_gene: TRBJ2-7; d_gene: NA; v_gene: TRBV28; CDR3nt: TGTGCCAGCAGTCCCCCGGACTTGACCTACGAGCAGTACTTC; CDR3aa: CASSPPDLTYEQYF
abundance: NA; j_gene: TRBJ1-1; d_gene: NA; v_gene: TRBV29-1; CDR3nt: TGCAGCGTTGATCAGGGCCGGGGCACTGAAGCTTTCTTT; CDR3aa: CSVDQGRGTEAFF
abundance: NA; j_gene: TRBJ1-2; d_gene: NA; v_gene: TRBV29-1; CDR3nt: TGCAGCGTTGAGGGGGGGCCGCACACCTTC; CDR3aa: CSVEGGPHTF
abundance: NA; j_gene: TRBJ1-2; d_gene: NA; v_gene: TRBV6-1; CDR3nt: TGTGCCAGCAGAGAAATTGGTGGGCGTTTTAACTATGGCTACACCTTC; CDR3aa: CASREIGGRFNYGYTF
abundance: once; j_gene: TRBJ1-2; d_gene: NA; v_gene: TRBV28; CDR3nt: TGTGCCAGCGGATCTACCTATGGCTACACCTTC; CDR3aa: CASGSTYGYTF
abundance: few; j_gene: TRBJ1-1; d_gene: TRBD1; v_gene: TRBV19; CDR3nt: TGTGCCAGTAGTTCCCCGACAGGGGTTCTCTCAAAAACTGAAGCTTTCTTT; CDR3aa: CASSSPTGVLSKTEAFF
abundance: few; j_gene: TRBJ2-3; d_gene: NA; v_gene: TRBV18; CDR3nt: TGTGCCAGCTCACCACCTCCTCCGAATACGCAGTATTTT; CDR3aa: CASSPPPPNTQYF
abundance: NA; j_gene: TRBJ1-2; d_gene: NA; v_gene: TRBV28; CDR3nt: TGTGCCAGCAGTTTGGACTATGGCTACACCTTC; CDR3aa: CASSLDYGYTF
abundance: few; j_gene: TRBJ1-5; d_gene: NA; v_gene: TRBV7-9; CDR3nt: TGTGCCAGCAGCTTAAGCGTTCAGCCCCAGCATTTT; CDR3aa: CASSLSVQPQHF
abundance: NA; j_gene: TRBJ2-7; d_gene: TRBD2; v_gene: TRBV5-4; CDR3nt: TGTGCCAGCAGCTCGGGACTAGACTCCTACGAGCAGTACTTC; CDR3aa: CASSSGLDSYEQYF
abundance: NA; j_gene: TRBJ2-1; d_gene: NA; v_gene: TRBV6-1; CDR3nt: TGTGCCAGCAGTGAGTGGGGGGTAAGGGGTTTATATGAGCAGTTCTTC; CDR3aa: CASSEWGVRGLYEQFF
abundance: NA; j_gene: TRBJ1-2; d_gene: NA; v_gene: TRBV29-1; CDR3nt: TGCAGCGTTGAAGATCTGCGGGAGGGCTATGGCTACACCTTC; CDR3aa: CSVEDLREGYGYTF
abundance: NA; j_gene: TRBJ2-3; d_gene: NA; v_gene: TRBV30; CDR3nt: TGTGCCTGGAGTGTACGGGGGGCGGGCACAGATACGCAGTATTTT; CDR3aa: CAWSVRGAGTDTQYF
abundance: NA; j_gene: TRBJ2-2; d_gene: NA; v_gene: TRBV4-1; CDR3nt: TGCGCCAGCAGCCATGCCTTTAGAGGGACCGGGGAGCTGTTTTTT; CDR3aa: CASSHAFRGTGELFF
abundance: once; j_gene: TRBJ1-5; d_gene: NA; v_gene: TRBV6-5; CDR3nt: TGTGCCAGCAGTTACGCCCAGGGGTACAATCAGCCCCAGCATTTT; CDR3aa: CASSYAQGYNQPQHF
abundance: few; j_gene: TRBJ1-3; d_gene: NA; v_gene: TRBV6-1; CDR3nt: TGTGCCAGCAGGCTGGGAAACGCGGGAAACACCATATATTTT; CDR3aa: CASRLGNAGNTIYF
abundance: NA; j_gene: TRBJ2-2; d_gene: NA; v_gene: TRBV11-2; CDR3nt: TGTGCCAGCAGCTTCCGATTGACGGGATCCCCGTACACCGGGGAGCTGTTTTTT; CDR3aa: CASSFRLTGSPYTGELFF
abundance: NA; j_gene: TRBJ2-7; d_gene: TRBD1; v_gene: TRBV11-2; CDR3nt: TGTGCCAGCAGCTCCTTAAAGGCCTGGGGACAGGGGGTCCACGAGCAGTACTTC; CDR3aa: CASSSLKAWGQGVHEQYF
abundance: few; j_gene: TRBJ2-2; d_gene: TRBD2; v_gene: TRBV19; CDR3nt: TGTGCCAGTAGTTTGGGACTAGTTAACACCGGGGAGCTGTTTTTT; CDR3aa: CASSLGLVNTGELFF
abundance: NA; j_gene: TRBJ2-3; d_gene: NA; v_gene: TRBV7-9; CDR3nt: TGTGCCAGCAGCTTAAATTCAGGGTTCAGTGGGAGAGATACGCAGTATTTT; CDR3aa: CASSLNSGFSGRDTQYF
abundance: NA; j_gene: TRBJ1-4; d_gene: NA; v_gene: TRBV2; CDR3nt: TGTGCCAGCATAACAACTCGGGCAGGGACTAATGAAAAACTGTTTTTT; CDR3aa: CASITTRAGTNEKLFF
abundance: NA; j_gene: TRBJ2-1; d_gene: NA; v_gene: TRBV7-6; CDR3nt: TGTGCCAGCGGAGAGCTTAGGGGGTACAATGAGCAGTTCTTC; CDR3aa: CASGELRGYNEQFF
abundance: NA; j_gene: TRBJ1-5; d_gene: TRBD1; v_gene: TRBV5-6; CDR3nt: TGTGCCAGCAGCGGGTGGACAGGAAATCAGCCCCAGCATTTT; CDR3aa: CASSGWTGNQPQHF
abundance: NA; j_gene: TRBJ2-1; d_gene: NA; v_gene: TRBV27; CDR3nt: TGTGCCAGCAGTCCAGACAACAATGAGCAGTTCTTC; CDR3aa: CASSPDNNEQFF
abundance: NA; j_gene: TRBJ2-2; d_gene: NA; v_gene: TRBV5-1; CDR3nt: TGCGCCAGCAGCCCAGAGCTAGGACGGATTAACACCGGGGAGCTGTTTTTT; CDR3aa: CASSPELGRINTGELFF
abundance: NA; j_gene: TRBJ1-3; d_gene: NA; v_gene: TRBV19; CDR3nt: TGTGCCAGTAGTATGGAACGGAAGGCCACGAGAAACACCATATATTTT; CDR3aa: CASSMERKATRNTIYF
abundance: NA; j_gene: TRBJ2-3; d_gene: NA; v_gene: TRBV4-2; CDR3nt: TGTGCCAGCAGCCAAGACCCGGGTCATACGCAGTATTTT; CDR3aa: CASSQDPGHTQYF
abundance: once; j_gene: TRBJ2-5; d_gene: TRBD1; v_gene: TRBV4-1; CDR3nt: TGCGCCAGCAGCCAAAGTTTGGAGAGGACAGGGGAAGAGACCCAGTACTTC; CDR3aa: CASSQSLERTGEETQYF
abundance: NA; j_gene: TRBJ2-1; d_gene: TRBD1; v_gene: TRBV19; CDR3nt: TGTGCCAGTAGTATGGCTGGGACAGGGTTCAATGAGCAGTTCTTC; CDR3aa: CASSMAGTGFNEQFF
abundance: NA; j_gene: TRBJ2-1; d_gene: NA; v_gene: TRBV4-1; CDR3nt: TGCGCCAGCAGCCAAGGGGTCAATGAGCAGTTCTTC; CDR3aa: CASSQGVNEQFF
abundance: NA; j_gene: TRBJ1-3; d_gene: NA; v_gene: TRBV7-9; CDR3nt: TGTGCCAGCAGCTTAAGGCCGGGGCCGATTTCCTCTGGAAACACCATATATTTT; CDR3aa: CASSLRPGPISSGNTIYF
abundance: NA; j_gene: TRBJ2-2; d_gene: NA; v_gene: TRBV7-9; CDR3nt: TGTGCCAGCAGCTTAGCAGTAGATTCCACCGGGGAGCTGTTTTTT; CDR3aa: CASSLAVDSTGELFF
abundance: NA; j_gene: TRBJ2-7; d_gene: TRBD1; v_gene: TRBV6-5; CDR3nt: TGTGCCAGCAGCCTAAGGGAGACAGGGATTTACGAGCAGTACTTC; CDR3aa: CASSLRETGIYEQYF
abundance: NA; j_gene: TRBJ1-6; d_gene: TRBD1; v_gene: TRBV7-9; CDR3nt: TGTGCCAGCAGCTTGGACAGGGCGTCCTATAATTCACCCCTCCACTTT; CDR3aa: CASSLDRASYNSPLHF
abundance: once; j_gene: TRBJ2-3; d_gene: TRBD1; v_gene: TRBV5-5; CDR3nt: TGTGCCAGCAGCTTGGACTTCAGGGGGCGTCAAGGGGATACGCAGTATTTT; CDR3aa: CASSLDFRGRQGDTQYF
abundance: NA; j_gene: TRBJ1-2; d_gene: NA; v_gene: TRBV28; CDR3nt: TGTGCCAGCAGGAATCCCTCGGGAAGCGGATCAAATGGCTACACCTTC; CDR3aa: CASRNPSGSGSNGYTF
abundance: NA; j_gene: TRBJ2-7; d_gene: NA; v_gene: TRBV4-1; CDR3nt: TGCGCCAGCAGCCAAGCCCATCCCCTCCGGCCCTACGGGCACGAGCAGTACTTC; CDR3aa: CASSQAHPLRPYGHEQYF
abundance: NA; j_gene: TRBJ1-2; d_gene: NA; v_gene: TRBV5-1; CDR3nt: TGCGCCAGCAGCGATTTTGGGGGAGACTATGGCTACACCTTC; CDR3aa: CASSDFGGDYGYTF
abundance: NA; j_gene: TRBJ1-1; d_gene: TRBD1; v_gene: TRBV28; CDR3nt: TGTGCCAGCAGTCAGACAGGGGAAGCTTTCTTT; CDR3aa: CASSQTGEAFF
abundance: NA; j_gene: TRBJ2-6; d_gene: NA; v_gene: TRBV7-9; CDR3nt: TGTGCCAGCAGCCGAGGCTCTGGGGCCAACGTCCTGACTTTC; CDR3aa: CASSRGSGANVLTF
abundance: NA; j_gene: TRBJ2-5; d_gene: TRBD2; v_gene: TRBV6-5; CDR3nt: TGTGCCAGCAGGGAGGGGACCTGGGGGGGAGAGACCCAGTACTTC; CDR3aa: CASREGTWGGETQYF
abundance: NA; j_gene: TRBJ1-2; d_gene: TRBD1; v_gene: TRBV7-9; CDR3nt: TGTGCCAGCAGCCGGACAGGGTTTAATGGCTACACCTTC; CDR3aa: CASSRTGFNGYTF
abundance: NA; j_gene: TRBJ2-7; d_gene: TRBD1; v_gene: TRBV6-5; CDR3nt: TGTGCCAGCAACCCCGGGACAGGGGGACACGAGCAGTACTTC; CDR3aa: CASNPGTGGHEQYF
abundance: NA; j_gene: TRBJ1-1; d_gene: TRBD1; v_gene: TRBV13; CDR3nt: TGTGCCAGCAGCTTAGCCGCAGGGGGAAACACTGAAGCTTTCTTT; CDR3aa: CASSLAAGGNTEAFF
abundance: once; j_gene: TRBJ2-1; d_gene: TRBD2; v_gene: TRBV4-2; CDR3nt: TGTGCCAGCAGCCAAGTAATCCGGGGGGGCCGTAATGAGCAGTTCTTC; CDR3aa: CASSQVIRGGRNEQFF
abundance: NA; j_gene: TRBJ2-7; d_gene: NA; v_gene: TRBV19; CDR3nt: TGTGCCAGTAGCCTCCAGGGACCCTACGAGCAGTATTTC; CDR3aa: CASSLQGPYEQYF
abundance: NA; j_gene: TRBJ1-1; d_gene: NA; v_gene: TRBV19; CDR3nt: TGTGCCAGTAGTATAGTCGGGACCCGAGATTTGGCTACTGAAGCTTTCTTT; CDR3aa: CASSIVGTRDLATEAFF
abundance: once; j_gene: TRBJ1-1; d_gene: NA; v_gene: TRBV4-1; CDR3nt: TGCGCCAGCAGCCAAGAACACGGGAACACTGAAGCTTTCTTT; CDR3aa: CASSQEHGNTEAFF
abundance: NA; j_gene: TRBJ2-3; d_gene: TRBD1; v_gene: TRBV4-1; CDR3nt: TGCGCCAGCAGCCCAGGATCAGTCCGGGACAGGGTGGCAGATACGCAGTATTTT; CDR3aa: CASSPGSVRDRVADTQYF
abundance: NA; j_gene: TRBJ2-1; d_gene: TRBD2; v_gene: TRBV13; CDR3nt: TGTGCCAGCAGCCCCGGGACTAGCGGGGGGGCCTACAATGAGCAGTTCTTC; CDR3aa: CASSPGTSGGAYNEQFF
abundance: once; j_gene: TRBJ2-5; d_gene: TRBD1; v_gene: TRBV28; CDR3nt: TGTGCCAGCAGTCGCCGGCGGACAGGGTGGGTGGAGGAGACCCAGTACTTC; CDR3aa: CASSRRRTGWVEETQYF
abundance: NA; j_gene: TRBJ1-5; d_gene: NA; v_gene: TRBV27; CDR3nt: TGTGCCAGCAGTTACGCCGGGACTGAGAATCAGCCCCAGCATTTT; CDR3aa: CASSYAGTENQPQHF
abundance: NA; j_gene: TRBJ2-5; d_gene: TRBD2; v_gene: TRBV4-1; CDR3nt: TGCGCCAGCAGCCAAGAACAAGAGCGGGGGGGCCGTCAAGAGACCCAGTACTTC; CDR3aa: CASSQEQERGGRQETQYF
abundance: NA; j_gene: TRBJ2-6; d_gene: NA; v_gene: TRBV30; CDR3nt: TGTGCCTTATATTCTGGGGCCAACGTCCTGACTTTC; CDR3aa: CALYSGANVLTF
abundance: NA; j_gene: TRBJ2-7; d_gene: NA; v_gene: TRBV6-5; CDR3nt: TGTGCCAGCAGTTACGCCTCCAGTTTGACGCAGTACTTC; CDR3aa: CASSYASSLTQYF
abundance: NA; j_gene: TRBJ1-1; d_gene: NA; v_gene: TRBV30; CDR3nt: TGTGCCTGGAGTGGGGGGGGAAACACTGAAGCTTTCTTT; CDR3aa: CAWSGGGNTEAFF
abundance: NA; j_gene: TRBJ2-5; d_gene: NA; v_gene: TRBV18; CDR3nt: TGTGCCAGCTCACCTAAAGAGACCCAGTACTTC; CDR3aa: CASSPKETQYF
abundance: few; j_gene: TRBJ1-1; d_gene: NA; v_gene: TRBV11-2; CDR3nt: TGTGCCAGCAGACGACACCCAGGCGGCACTGAAGCTTTCTTT; CDR3aa: CASRRHPGGTEAFF
abundance: NA; j_gene: TRBJ2-3; d_gene: NA; v_gene: TRBV5-1; CDR3nt: TGCGCCAGCAGCAAGGAGCCCTATGACACCCGAGCGACAGATACGCAGTATTTT; CDR3aa: CASSKEPYDTRATDTQYF